This T cell receptor beta chain was recovered during a study of control samples from healthy donors and cancer patients. The germline V gene encodes CDR1 SGHDN and CDR2 FVKESK. The CDR3 has 13 amino acids. V was clipped by 3 bases and J by 6 bases, with 12 bases between them. Method: immunoSEQ multiplex PCR; TCRdb's copy keeps in-frame clones and lacks some. Among 120,000 to 150,000 clones listed, about 91% were seen once. V gene TRBV14 combines with J gene TRBJ2-7; possibly TRBD1 for D (6 bases). This TCR came from a man aged 25-45 years in good health. Sequences were obtained from blood. CDR3 residues: CASSQVTGTEQYF. Here the CDR3 DNA reads TGTGCCAGCAGCCAGGTGACAGGTACCGAGCAGTACTTC.